This T cell receptor beta chain is drawn from a study of cytomegalovirus exposure and HLA in healthy donors. Findings of the study overall: Among the CMV-associated chains, a few were confirmed in vitro as specific for CMV antigens. In a later analysis, compared with equally common non-associated chains, HLA-associated beta chains were more expanded. Both high specificity and high sensitivity reportedly marked the classifier's diagnosis of cytomegalovirus status.

Trimming cost V 1 base and J 2 bases, with 12 bases left between them. The CDR3 loop spans 15 amino acids. CDR1 is LNHDA, CDR2 SQIVND, per germline (reference sequence). The PCR was carried out with 60 Vbeta primers and 13 Jbeta primers. Sequencing used immunoSEQ multiplex PCR; TCRdb keeps in-frame clones, though not all of them. This sample has 200,000 to 250,000 clones, with 78% found just once. As concerns this clone: The antigen remains unidentified.

The sample taken for sequencing was PBMCs. V is TRBV19 and J is TRBJ2-7; D is undetermined. The origin of this receptor is a boy aged 5-17 years in good health and CMV-seronegative. This CDR3 reads CASSIVGDATYEQYF. As DNA, the CDR3 is TGTGCCAGTAGTATAGTCGGAGACGCCACCTACGAGCAGTACTTC.